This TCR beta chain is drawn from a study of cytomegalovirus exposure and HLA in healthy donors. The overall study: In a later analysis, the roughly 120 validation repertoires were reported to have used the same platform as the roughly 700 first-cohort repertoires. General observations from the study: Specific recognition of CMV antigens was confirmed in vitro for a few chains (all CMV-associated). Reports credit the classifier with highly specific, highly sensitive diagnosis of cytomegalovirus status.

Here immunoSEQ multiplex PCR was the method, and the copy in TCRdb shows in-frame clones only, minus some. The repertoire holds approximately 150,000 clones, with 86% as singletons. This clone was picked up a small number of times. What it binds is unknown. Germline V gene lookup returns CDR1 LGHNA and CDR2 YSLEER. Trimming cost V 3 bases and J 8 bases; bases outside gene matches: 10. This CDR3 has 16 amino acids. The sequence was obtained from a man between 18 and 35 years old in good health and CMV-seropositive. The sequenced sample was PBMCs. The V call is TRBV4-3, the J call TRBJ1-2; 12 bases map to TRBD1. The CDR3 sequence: CASSQQPGQGAGGYTF. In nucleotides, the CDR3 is TGCGCCAGCAGCCAGCAGCCGGGACAGGGGGCAGGAGGCTACACCTTC.